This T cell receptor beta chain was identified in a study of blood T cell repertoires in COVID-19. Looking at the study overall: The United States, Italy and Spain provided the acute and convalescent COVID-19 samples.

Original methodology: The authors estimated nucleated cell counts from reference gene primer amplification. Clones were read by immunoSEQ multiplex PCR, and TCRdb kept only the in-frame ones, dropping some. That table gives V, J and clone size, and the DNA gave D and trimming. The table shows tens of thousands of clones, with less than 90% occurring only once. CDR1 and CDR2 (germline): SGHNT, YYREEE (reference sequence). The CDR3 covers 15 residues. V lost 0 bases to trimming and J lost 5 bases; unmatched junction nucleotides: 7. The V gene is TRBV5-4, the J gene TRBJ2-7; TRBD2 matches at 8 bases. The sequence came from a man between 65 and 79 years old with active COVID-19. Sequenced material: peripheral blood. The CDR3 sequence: CASSLVGSGRNEQYF. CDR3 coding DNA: TGTGCCAGCAGCTTGGTGGGCAGCGGGAGAAACGAGCAGTACTTC.